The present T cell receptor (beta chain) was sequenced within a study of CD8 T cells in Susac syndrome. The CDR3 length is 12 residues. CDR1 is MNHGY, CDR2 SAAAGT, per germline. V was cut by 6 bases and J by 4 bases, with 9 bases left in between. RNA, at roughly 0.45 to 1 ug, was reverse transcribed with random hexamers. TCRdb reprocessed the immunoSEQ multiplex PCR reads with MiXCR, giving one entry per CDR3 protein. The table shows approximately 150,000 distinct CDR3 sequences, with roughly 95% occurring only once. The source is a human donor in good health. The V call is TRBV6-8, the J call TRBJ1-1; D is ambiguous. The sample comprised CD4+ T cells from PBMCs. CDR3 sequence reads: CASSPHGTEAFF. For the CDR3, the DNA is TGTGCCAGCAGCCCTCATGGCACTGAAGCTTTCTTT.